Following are 11 T cell receptor beta chains from one sample sequenced in a study of T-cell reconstitution after alpha-beta-depleted transplantation in children. It was with unique molecular identifiers that the TCRbeta library was prepared. TCRdb reprocessed the PCR reads with MiXCR, giving one entry per CDR3 protein. The sample has some 200,000 distinct CDR3 sequences, approximately 10% seen once. Sequenced material: PBMCs, taken before TCRalphabeta/CD19-depleted stem cell transplant. These receptors all stem from a child younger than two with acute myeloid leukemia, due to receive a stem cell transplant.

This clonotype was detected ten times or more. V is TRBV29-1 and J is TRBJ2-3, with D possibly being TRBD1 (5 bases). The CDR3 consists of 14 residues. V was trimmed by 3 bases and J by 1 base, leaving 11 bases between them. Germline V gene sequence: CDR1 SQVTM, CDR2 ANQGSEA. CDR3 amino acids: CSVDQGVRTDTQYF. The CDR3 coding sequence is TGCAGCGTTGATCAAGGGGTTCGCACAGATACGCAGTATTTT.

This clonotype was found many times. This chain joins TRBV6-5 and TRBJ1-6; 7 bases fit TRBD1. Germline-derived CDR1 and CDR2 are MNHEY and SVGAGI. There are 14 residues in the CDR3. V shed 2 bases and J 10 bases; nucleotides not matched to a gene: 5. The DNA of the CDR3 is TGTGCCAGCAGTTACGACAGGGTGGAGTCACCCCTCCACTTT. Translation: CASSYDRVESPLHF.

The rearrangement links TRBV7-9 to TRBJ1-2, with 9 bases lining up with TRBD1. The CDR3 is 15 amino acids. Germline CDR1 reads SEHNR; CDR2 reads FQNEAQ (reference sequence). The V segment lost 3 bases and the J segment 2 bases; nucleotides outside the gene matches: 4. CDR3 DNA: TGTGCCAGCAGCTTTTTCGGACAGGGGAACTATGGCTACACCTTC. Residues: CASSFFGQGNYGYTF.

Ten or more counts support this clonotype. The rearrangement uses TRBV20-1 and TRBJ2-2; no firm D call. Trimming took 0 bases from V and 3 from J, leaving 8 bases between them. The CDR3 contains 14 residues. From germline, CDR1 is DFQATT and CDR2 SNEGSKA (reference sequence). Here the CDR3 reads CSARDGVHTGELFF. CDR3 DNA: TGCAGTGCTAGAGATGGAGTTCACACCGGGGAGCTGTTTTTT.

This clonotype has ten or more counts. The chain is built from TRBV12-3 or TRBV12-4 and TRBJ1-1; D is unclear. CDR3 length: 11 residues. The V gene lost 9 bases and the J gene lost 1 base, with 6 bases spanning the gap. The CDR3 DNA is TGTGCCAGTTCTGAGAACACTGAAGCTTTCTTT. It yields the protein CASSENTEAFF.

The table lists this clonotype with many counts. The V and J genes are TRBV12-3 or TRBV12-4 and TRBJ2-5; the match to TRBD2 covers 8 bases. The J segment lost 4 bases and the V segment lost 5 bases, leaving 9 bases of the junction unmatched. This CDR3 spans 15 amino acids. The CDR3 region has the DNA TGTGCCAGCAGTCCCCGCCGGGGGGGTTTAGAGACCCAGTACTTC. This gives the protein CASSPRRGGLETQYF.

In its sample, this clonotype was seen many times. The V call is TRBV20-1, the J call TRBJ1-5, with 9 bases that match TRBD1. The CDR3 runs to 14 residues. V lost 0 bases, J lost 6 bases, and 3 bases stayed unmatched. CDR1 and CDR2 (germline): DFQATT, SNEGSKA (reference sequence). CDR3 bases: TGCAGTGCTAGAGATACAGGGGGCTCTCAGCCCCAGCATTTT. Translated: CSARDTGGSQPQHF.

This clonotype was seen ten or more times. The V and J genes are TRBV5-1 and TRBJ2-3; 12 bases match TRBD2. J lost 6 bases, V lost 0 bases, and 11 bases had no gene match. The CDR3 has 18 amino acids. Germline V gene lookup returns CDR1 SGHRS and CDR2 YFSETQ. The CDR3 bases are TGCGCCAGCAGCTTGGCATTGGGCCTAGCGGGAGGGCTGGATACGCAGTATTTT. Encoded protein: CASSLALGLAGGLDTQYF.

At least ten counts were recorded for this clonotype. The chain employs TRBV20-1 and TRBJ2-7; D possibly corresponds to TRBD2 (6 bases). V lost 5 bases and J lost 3, with 11 bases in between. This CDR3 has 12 amino acids. CDR1 and CDR2 (germline): DFQATT, SNEGSKA (reference sequence). The CDR3 region is CSAGGTFYEQYF. DNA of the CDR3: TGCAGTGCTGGCGGGACTTTCTACGAGCAGTACTTC.

The rearrangement joins TRBV27 to TRBJ2-1; 8 bases match TRBD2. The trim removed 10 bases at V and 2 bases at J, leaving 16 bases unmatched. Looked up from germline, CDR1 is MNHEY and CDR2 is SMNVEV (reference sequence). The CDR3 sequence is 17 residues long. The chain's CDR3 is CAKHPCRLASTYNEQFF. The CDR3 nucleotides read TGTGCCAAACACCCATGCAGACTAGCGTCCACCTACAATGAGCAGTTCTTC.

This clonotype was counted ten times or more. This chain connects TRBV9 to TRBJ1-6, with 7 bases matching TRBD1. Germline values: CDR1 SGDLS, CDR2 YYNGEE. V shed 4 bases, J shed 7 bases, and the junction held 5 bases outside the gene matches. The CDR3 is 14 residues long. CDR3: CASSPQGGNSPLHF. The CDR3 DNA sequence: TGTGCCAGCAGCCCTCAGGGGGGAAATTCACCCCTCCACTTT.